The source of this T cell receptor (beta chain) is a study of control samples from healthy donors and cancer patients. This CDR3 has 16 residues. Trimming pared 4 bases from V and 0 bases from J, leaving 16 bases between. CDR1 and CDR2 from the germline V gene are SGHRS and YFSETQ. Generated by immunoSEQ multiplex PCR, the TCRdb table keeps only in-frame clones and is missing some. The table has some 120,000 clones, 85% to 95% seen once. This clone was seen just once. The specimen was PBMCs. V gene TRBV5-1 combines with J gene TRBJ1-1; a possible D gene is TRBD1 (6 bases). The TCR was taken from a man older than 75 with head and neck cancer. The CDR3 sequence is CASSLQGKGLNTEAFF. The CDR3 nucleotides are TGCGCCAGCAGCCTACAGGGAAAGGGATTGAACACTGAAGCTTTCTTT. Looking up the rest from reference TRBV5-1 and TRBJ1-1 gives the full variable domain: KAGVTQTPRYLIKTRGQQVTLSCSPISGHRSVSWYQQTPGQGLQFLFEYFSETQRNKGNFPGRFSGRQFSNSRSEMNVSTLELGDSALYLCASSLQGKGLNTEAFFGQGTRLTVV.